This T cell receptor beta chain was identified in a study of ipilimumab plus nivolumab after autologous stem cell transplantation. Study-wide background: Patients received a median of roughly five ipilimumab and 8 nivolumab doses.

Patients got ipilimumab 1 mg/kg beginning 14 to 28 days post-transplant. Sequencing used immunoSEQ multiplex PCR; TCRdb keeps in-frame clones, though not all of them. This table has about 22,000 clones, around 74% appearing once. The CDR3 consists of 14 residues. Trimming removed 0 bases at V and 11 bases at J, with 15 bases between. In germline, CDR1 is SGHRS, CDR2 YFSETQ. Here the sequenced sample was PBMCs, taken in a trial of ipilimumab plus nivolumab as post-transplant consolidation. The gene calls are TRBV5-1 and TRBJ2-4, with D possibly TRBD2 on 5 matching bases. The clonotype was recovered from a male donor with diffuse large B-cell lymphoma. CDR3 sequence (DNA): TGCGCCAGCAGCTTGGCCGTAGAGGCGGGTCTTCAGTACTTC. This codes for CASSLAVEAGLQYF.